The rows below give T cell receptor beta chains drawn from one sample of a study of PD-L1 blockade in urothelial cancer. TCRdb's copy holds only in-frame clones and misses some; the assay was immunoSEQ multiplex PCR. The table has tens of thousands of clones, around 82% seen once; the top ten hold 1.9%. This material consisted of PBMCs, taken around atezolizumab (anti-PD-L1) treatment. The receptors derive from a man aged 45 to 65 with urothelial cancer. Both conserved end residues are trimmed from each CDR3. Each record gives: V gene, clone size, CDR3 protein. Some rows mark clone size as missing; the rest say once, few, many or name a class of expanded clone.

TRBV9	few	ASSVAVGGYTDTQY
TRBV10-3	.	ATEQGSGNTIY
TRBV28	.	ASSPRQVGYEQY
TRBV7-8	.	ASSLDSGRGEQF
TRBV15	few	ATSRVVGLAGVSEQY
TRBV6-1	few	ASSVQGWNNQPQH
TRBV27	.	ASSFTFSSYEQY
TRBV5-7	once	ASSSWTDEAVGNEQF
TRBV30	.	AWSVQGAAEAF
TRBV4-3	.	ASSQDQGSWGGELF
TRBV2	once	ASRDRDRGAYEQY
TRBV27	.	ASSFVTGHRGEQY
TRBV27	.	ASSPQGAQPNQPQH
TRBV27	.	ASSESPGHYFSYEQY
TRBV10-3	.	AISEGGGEMYNSPLH
TRBV10-3	.	AISGPGTGDGTEAF
TRBV28	.	ASSFFGNTGELF
TRBV6-4	few	ASSDSTGGETEAF
TRBV28	few	ASSLVGNRAYEQY
TRBV4-3	few	ASSQRRDPPYEQY
TRBV7-9	.	ASSLGLAGLGDEQF
TRBV27	.	ASNPRGPHNEQF
TRBV19	.	ASSRIMGIASEKLF
TRBV9	.	ASSEGDYTEAF
TRBV5-1	.	ASSFPAGERLNEQF
TRBV10-3	.	AIRALGVSGGQGVSPLH
TRBV19	.	ASSQQGKGNTEAF
TRBV9	once	ASSVVGQNNEQF
TRBV4-2	.	ASSQTGGADTEAF
TRBV7-9	.	ASSLALQSSETQY
TRBV10-3	once	ATEQVDTQY
TRBV6-6	.	ASISGGNTGELF
TRBV4-1	.	ASSQDQAGGNQPQH
TRBV7-2	.	ASSRVQRAKFPGELF
TRBV5-5	.	ASSLGGVDTQY
TRBV7-3	.	ASSSGLAGGEDTQY
TRBV19	.	ASRPGPGQGPNTGELF
TRBV7-2	.	ASSGQQGLNQPQH
TRBV27	.	ASSFRVGDQPQH
TRBV6-1	.	ASSELPGRASTDTQY
TRBV28	.	ASSLGGLGQPQH
TRBV2	.	ASSVSGNTEAF
TRBV15	.	ATSTKGQGIFDEQY
TRBV7-9	.	ASSPNSFGSPLH
TRBV5-1	.	ASSSPRLAGDNEQF
TRBV7-9	few	ASSFSSVAGTNTGELF
TRBV7-2	.	ASSLDLRWEQY
TRBV12-5	.	ASGSYLAGALYEQY